This TCR beta chain was recovered during a study of T cell responses to AZD1222 COVID-19 vaccine. Overall study findings and caveats: It was only a handful of AZD1222 recipients who were seropositive at baseline.

Regarding this clone: Its target is unknown.

Generated by immunoSEQ multiplex PCR, the TCRdb table keeps only in-frame clones and is missing some. The sample holds 70,000 to 90,000 clones; around 86% are singletons and the top ten take 15% to 20%. V lost 5 bases and J 4 bases, leaving 16 bases between the germline ends. The CDR3 totals 15 residues. Germline CDR1 and CDR2: SGHTA and FQGNSA. The chain links TRBV7-2 to TRBJ2-3; D is perhaps TRBD1 or TRBD2 (7 bases each). Sequencing was performed on peripheral blood, taken 28 days after the second AZD1222 dose. The receptor was derived from an adult who received the AZD1222 COVID-19 vaccine. The CDR3 sequence: CASSPDRDYSDTQYF. The CDR3 bases are TGTGCCAGCAGCCCTGACAGGGACTATTCAGATACGCAGTATTTT.